This T cell receptor beta chain was obtained from a study of CD8 T cells in Susac syndrome. Study details: The Susac syndrome patients that were sequenced included five or six with active disease and 8 or 9 in remission. Patients with Susac syndrome were therapy-naive, on corticosteroids, or on intravenous immunoglobulin alone at the time that blood was drawn. Study outcomes and limitations: CD4+ T cell repertoires in Susac syndrome exhibited no evidence of clonal expansion.

After extraction with the RNeasy kit, about 0.5 to 1 ug of the RNA was reverse transcribed using random hexamers. TCRdb independently ran MiXCR on the immunoSEQ multiplex PCR reads; one entry per CDR3 protein. The sample consists of hundreds of thousands of distinct CDR3 sequences, approximately 94% of them appearing once. Each Susac syndrome patient had definite or probable disease by recently defined criteria. Germline CDR1 reads DFQATT; CDR2 reads SNEGSKA (reference sequence). The CDR3 length is 15 residues. Trimming took 1 base from V and 1 from J; bases not matched to a gene: 5. A single count supports this clonotype. What it recognizes is unknown.

V and J are TRBV20-1 and TRBJ1-1; 8 bases agree with TRBD1. Sequenced sample: CD4+ T cells from PBMCs. The TCR originated in a human donor with Susac syndrome. CDR3 amino acids: CSARVTQGGNTEAFF. The CDR3 DNA sequence: TGCAGTGCTAGAGTTACACAGGGGGGGAACACTGAAGCTTTCTTT.